This T cell receptor beta chain derives from a study of cytotoxic CD8 clonotypes in ibrutinib-treated CLL. This clone was recorded only once. The CDR3 sequence is 13 residues long. V shed 10 bases and J 9 bases; nucleotides not matched to a gene: 9. The germline gives CDR1 MNHEY, CDR2 SVGAGI. Sequenced by immunoSEQ multiplex PCR; TCRdb stores in-frame clones only, minus some. Altogether around 140,000 clones are present, 70% to 85% being singletons, with the ten largest covering approximately 28%. The sequencing used PBMCs, collected after 12 months of ibrutinib treatment. This clonotype was sampled from a human donor with chronic lymphocytic leukemia. The genes are TRBV6-5 and TRBJ2-4; TRBD2 agrees at 10 bases. DNA for the CDR3: TGTGCCACACAGCGGGGGGGCAGGAGCATTCAGTACTTC. Its translation is CATQRGGRSIQYF.